These 11 T cell receptor beta chains were sequenced from one sample in a study of cytomegalovirus exposure and HLA in healthy donors. The primer mix had 60 Vbeta and 13 Jbeta primers. Using immunoSEQ multiplex PCR, the repertoire was profiled, and TCRdb retains in-frame clones only, with some absent. The repertoire holds about 170,000 clones, with less than 90% as singletons. Material: PBMCs. The receptor source for this set is a boy aged 2-9 years in good health and CMV-seronegative.

This rearrangement joins TRBV4-1 to TRBJ2-1; 10 bases line up with TRBD2. J lost 4 bases, V lost 3 bases, and 6 bases had no gene match. The CDR3 has 16 residues. Germline lookup yields CDR1 MGHRA and CDR2 YSYEKL. The CDR3 DNA is TGCGCCAGCAGCCAGATCCCGGGACTAGCGTACAATGAGCAGTTCTTC. It is translated as CASSQIPGLAYNEQFF.

The chain carries TRBV5-1 and TRBJ2-1; 10 bases fit TRBD2. Germline lookup yields CDR1 SGHRS and CDR2 YFSETQ. The ends lost 0 bases at V and 3 bases at J; junction bases unmatched: 6. The CDR3 totals 17 residues. CDR3 residues: CASSLDPPSGSYNEQFF. The CDR3 nucleotides read TGCGCCAGCAGCTTGGATCCCCCTAGCGGGAGCTACAATGAGCAGTTCTTC.

The V and J genes are TRBV6-1 and TRBJ2-7, with a tentative D call TRBD2 (6 bases). Trimming shortened V by 7 bases and J by 2 bases, and 18 bases separated the two germline ends. The CDR3 is 15 residues long. Germline lookup yields CDR1 MNHNS and CDR2 SASEGT. The CDR3 coding sequence is TGTGCCAGCATCCCCGGATCGGCGGGACCCTACGAGCAGTACTTC. It specifies CASIPGSAGPYEQYF.

This rearrangement joins TRBV28 to TRBJ1-1, with 7 bases lining up with TRBD1. Germline CDR1 reads MDHEN; CDR2 reads SYDVKM. Unmatched junction bases numbered 8, after V lost 6 bases and J lost 7 bases. This CDR3 spans 13 amino acids. The CDR3 here is CASRLQGTVEAFF. In DNA form, the CDR3 reads TGTGCCAGCAGACTACAGGGGACCGTTGAAGCTTTCTTT.

The gene calls are TRBV9 and TRBJ2-7; 8 bases agree with TRBD1. From germline, CDR1 is SGDLS and CDR2 YYNGEE. V dropped 4 bases and J dropped 4; count of bases not matched to a gene: 10. This CDR3 spans 15 amino acids. The CDR3 coding sequence is TGTGCCAGCAGCCTACAGGGGGAGATTTTTTACGAGCAGTACTTC. The encoded protein is CASSLQGEIFYEQYF.

The rearrangement joins TRBV6-5 to TRBJ1-6; 9 bases map to TRBD1. CDR3 length equals 16 residues. Per the germline V gene, CDR1 is MNHEY and CDR2 is SVGAGI. With V trimmed by 4 bases and J by 10 bases, 11 bases remained unmatched. The CDR3 DNA reads as TGTGCCAGCAGTTCGCCTCGGGACAGGGTCTTGTCACCCCTCCACTTT. Its translation is CASSSPRDRVLSPLHF.

In its sample, this clone was seen a few times. J is TRBJ1-1 and V is TRBV10-3, with 7 bases lining up with TRBD1. Germline values: CDR1 ENHRY, CDR2 SYGVKD. The CDR3 has 15 residues. Losses at the gene ends were 4 bases for V and 5 bases for J; bases not matched to a gene: 10. This CDR3 reads CAISVGDREGTEAFF. DNA for the CDR3: TGTGCCATCAGTGTCGGAGACAGGGAAGGGACTGAAGCTTTCTTT.

CDR3 nucleotides: TGCGCCAGCAGCCAAGGCAGGGGGAAGTACGAGCAGTACTTC. Translating it yields CASSQGRGKYEQYF. The V call is TRBV4-1, the J call TRBJ2-5; 7 bases align to TRBD1. TRBJ2-7 explains the end of the DNA better; the J call may be wrong. This CDR3 is 14 amino acids long. CDR1 is MGHRA and CDR2 is YSYEKL in the germline V gene.

In this sample, this clone turned up once. The genes are TRBV2 and TRBJ1-2; D gene unclear. The CDR3 runs 13 residues. V gave up 6 bases and J gave up 6 bases, with 14 bases separating them. CDR1 is SNHLY, CDR2 FYNNEI, per germline. DNA of the CDR3: TGTGCCAGCAGCCCGAGGGCCTGGGATGGCTACACCTTC. Encoded protein: CASSPRAWDGYTF.

The chain uses TRBV7-9 and TRBJ1-1; 8 nucleotides match TRBD1. V trimming: 5 bases; J trimming: 5 bases; junction bases outside the gene matches: 13. Looked up from germline, CDR1 is SEHNR and CDR2 is FQNEAQ (reference sequence). The CDR3 is 16 amino acids. This CDR3 is CASSADRGRQDTEAFF. As DNA, the CDR3 is TGTGCCAGCAGCGCCGACAGGGGTAGGCAGGATACTGAAGCTTTCTTT.

This sequence joins TRBV5-5 and TRBJ1-5; tentative D call: TRBD1 (5 bases). The CDR3 consists of 17 residues. Trimming removed 0 bases from V and 2 bases from J, with 15 bases in between. CDR1 and CDR2 from the germline V gene are SGHKS and YYEKEE (reference sequence). DNA of the CDR3: TGTGCCAGCAGCTTGGATATCAGGGAAGTACGCAATCAGCCCCAGCATTTT. It yields the protein CASSLDIREVRNQPQHF.